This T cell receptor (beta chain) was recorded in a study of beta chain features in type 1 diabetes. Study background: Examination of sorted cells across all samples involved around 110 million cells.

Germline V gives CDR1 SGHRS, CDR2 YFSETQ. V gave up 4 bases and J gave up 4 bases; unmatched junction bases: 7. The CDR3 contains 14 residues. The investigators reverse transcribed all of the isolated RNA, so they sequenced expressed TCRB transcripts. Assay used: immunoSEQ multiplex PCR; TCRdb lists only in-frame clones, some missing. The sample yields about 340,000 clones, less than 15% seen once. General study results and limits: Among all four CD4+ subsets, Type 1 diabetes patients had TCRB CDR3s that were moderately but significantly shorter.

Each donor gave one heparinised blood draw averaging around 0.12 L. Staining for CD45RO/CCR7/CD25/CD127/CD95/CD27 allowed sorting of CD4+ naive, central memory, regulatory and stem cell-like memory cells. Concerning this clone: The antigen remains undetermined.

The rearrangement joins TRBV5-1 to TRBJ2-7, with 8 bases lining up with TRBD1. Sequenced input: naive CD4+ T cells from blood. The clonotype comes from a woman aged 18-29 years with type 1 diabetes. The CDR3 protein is CASSRGQGYYEQYF. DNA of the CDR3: TGCGCCAGCAGCCGCGGACAGGGATATTACGAGCAGTACTTC.